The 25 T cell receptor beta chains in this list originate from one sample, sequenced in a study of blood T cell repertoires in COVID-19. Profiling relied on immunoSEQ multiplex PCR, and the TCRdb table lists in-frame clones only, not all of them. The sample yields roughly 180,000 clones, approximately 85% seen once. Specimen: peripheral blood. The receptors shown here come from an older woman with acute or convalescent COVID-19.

CDR3 in DNA: TGTGCCAGCAGCCCCTTTAGCGGGAAAGGTACAGATACGCAGTATTTT. It is translated as CASSPFSGKGTDTQYF. J is TRBJ2-3 and V is TRBV7-3; 8 bases line up with TRBD2. There are 16 residues in the CDR3. Germline V gene lookup returns CDR1 SGHTA and CDR2 FQGTGA. The V segment lost 5 bases and the J segment 3 bases; nucleotides outside the gene matches: 10.

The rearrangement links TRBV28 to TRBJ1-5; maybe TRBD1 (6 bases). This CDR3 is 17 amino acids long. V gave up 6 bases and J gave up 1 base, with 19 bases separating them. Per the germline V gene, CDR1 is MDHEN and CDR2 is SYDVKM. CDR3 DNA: TGTGCCAGCAGCCCGCCCACGACAGGAGGCAGCAATCAGCCCCAGCATTTT. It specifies CASSPPTTGGSNQPQHF.

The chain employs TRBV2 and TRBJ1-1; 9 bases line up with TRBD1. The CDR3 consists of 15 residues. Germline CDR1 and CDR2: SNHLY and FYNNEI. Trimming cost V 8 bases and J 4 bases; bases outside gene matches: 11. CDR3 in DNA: TGTGCCAGCCAGGACAGGGGAAGTAAGGGCACTGAAGCTTTCTTT. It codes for CASQDRGSKGTEAFF.

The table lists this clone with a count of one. CDR3 protein: CASSRGLNSPLHF. The DNA for the CDR3 is TGTGCCAGTAGTAGGGGACTGAATTCACCCCTCCACTTT. This chain connects TRBV19 to TRBJ1-6; TRBD1 might be the D (5 bases). In germline, CDR1 is LNHDA, CDR2 SQIVND (reference sequence). Between the trimmed V and J ends, which lost 4 bases and 7 bases, there was a span of 8 bases. The CDR3 contains 13 residues.

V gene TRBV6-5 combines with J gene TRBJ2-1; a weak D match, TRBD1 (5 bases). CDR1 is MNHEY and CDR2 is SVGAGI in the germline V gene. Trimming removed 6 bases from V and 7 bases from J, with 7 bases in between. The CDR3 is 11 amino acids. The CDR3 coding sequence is TGTGCCAGCAGCCAGGGAAATGAGCAGTTCTTC. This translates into CASSQGNEQFF.

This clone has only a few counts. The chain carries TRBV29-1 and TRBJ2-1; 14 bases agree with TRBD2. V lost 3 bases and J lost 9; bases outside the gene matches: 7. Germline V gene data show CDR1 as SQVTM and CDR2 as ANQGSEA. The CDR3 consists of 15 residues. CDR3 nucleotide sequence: TGCAGCGTTGACGGGACTAGCGGGAGCAGGGCTGAGCAGTTCTTC. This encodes CSVDGTSGSRAEQFF.

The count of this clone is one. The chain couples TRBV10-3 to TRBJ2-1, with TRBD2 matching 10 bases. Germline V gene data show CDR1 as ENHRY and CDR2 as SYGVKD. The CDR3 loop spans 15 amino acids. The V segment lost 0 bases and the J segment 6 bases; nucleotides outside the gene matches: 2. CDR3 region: CAISESVAGGNEQFF. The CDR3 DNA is TGTGCCATCAGTGAGTCAGTAGCGGGGGGCAATGAGCAGTTCTTC.

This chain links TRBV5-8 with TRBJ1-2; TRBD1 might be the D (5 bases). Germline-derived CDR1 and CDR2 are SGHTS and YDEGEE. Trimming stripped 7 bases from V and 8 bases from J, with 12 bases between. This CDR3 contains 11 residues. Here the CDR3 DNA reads TGTGCCAGCCGCCCCGGGGGGGGCTACACCTTC. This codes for CASRPGGGYTF. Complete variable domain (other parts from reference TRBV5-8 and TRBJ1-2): EAGVTQSPTHLIKTRGQQATLRCSPISGHTSVYWYQQALGLGLQFLLWYDEGEERNRGNFPPRFSGRQFPNYSSELNVNALELEDSALYLCASRPGGGYTFGSGTRLTVV.

CDR3 in DNA: TGTGCCAGTAGTATCTGGTTGGGGCTGAATAGCAATCAGCCCCAGCATTTT. Protein sequence: CASSIWLGLNSNQPQHF. The V and J genes are TRBV19 and TRBJ1-5; a possible D gene is TRBD1 (5 bases). CDR1 and CDR2 (germline): LNHDA, SQIVND (reference sequence). V was trimmed by 3 bases and J by 0 bases, leaving 15 bases between them. The CDR3 runs to 17 residues.

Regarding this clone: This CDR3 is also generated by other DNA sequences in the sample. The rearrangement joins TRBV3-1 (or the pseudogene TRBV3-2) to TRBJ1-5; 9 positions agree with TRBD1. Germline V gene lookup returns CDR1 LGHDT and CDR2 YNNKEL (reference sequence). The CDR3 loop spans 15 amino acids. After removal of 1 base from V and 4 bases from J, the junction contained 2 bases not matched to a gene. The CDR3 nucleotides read TGTGCCAGCAGCCAAGGTGGGACAGGGAATCAGCCCCAGCATTTT. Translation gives CASSQGGTGNQPQHF.

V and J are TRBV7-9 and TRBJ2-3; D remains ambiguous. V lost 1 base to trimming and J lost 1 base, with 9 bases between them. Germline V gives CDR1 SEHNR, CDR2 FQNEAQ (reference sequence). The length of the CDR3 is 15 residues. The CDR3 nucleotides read TGTGCCAGCAGCTTAGGTCTAGACGGCACAGATACGCAGTATTTT. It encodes CASSLGLDGTDTQYF.

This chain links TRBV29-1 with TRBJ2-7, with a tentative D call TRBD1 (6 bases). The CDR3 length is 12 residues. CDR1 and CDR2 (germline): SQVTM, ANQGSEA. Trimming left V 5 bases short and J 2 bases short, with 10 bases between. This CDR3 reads CSVSDRAYEQYF. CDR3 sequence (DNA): TGCAGCGTTTCGGACAGAGCCTACGAGCAGTACTTC.

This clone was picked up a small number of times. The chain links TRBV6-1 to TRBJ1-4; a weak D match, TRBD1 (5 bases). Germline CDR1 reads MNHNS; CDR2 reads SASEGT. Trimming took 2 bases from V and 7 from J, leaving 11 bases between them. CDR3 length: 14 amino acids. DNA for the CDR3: TGTGCCAGCAGTGAACAGGGTGTAGGTGAAAAACTGTTTTTT. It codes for CASSEQGVGEKLFF.

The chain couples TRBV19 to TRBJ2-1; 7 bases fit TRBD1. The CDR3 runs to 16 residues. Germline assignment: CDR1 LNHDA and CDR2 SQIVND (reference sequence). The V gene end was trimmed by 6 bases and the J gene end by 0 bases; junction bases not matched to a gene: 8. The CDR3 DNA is TGTGCCAGTAGCCGACAGGGAAAGAGCTCCTACAATGAGCAGTTCTTC. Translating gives CASSRQGKSSYNEQFF.

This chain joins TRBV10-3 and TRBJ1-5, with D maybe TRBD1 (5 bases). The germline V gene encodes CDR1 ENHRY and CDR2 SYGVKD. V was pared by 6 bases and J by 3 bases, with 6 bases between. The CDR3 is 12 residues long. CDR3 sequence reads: CAISRDNQPQHF. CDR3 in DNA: TGTGCCATCAGCAGGGACAATCAGCCCCAGCATTTT.

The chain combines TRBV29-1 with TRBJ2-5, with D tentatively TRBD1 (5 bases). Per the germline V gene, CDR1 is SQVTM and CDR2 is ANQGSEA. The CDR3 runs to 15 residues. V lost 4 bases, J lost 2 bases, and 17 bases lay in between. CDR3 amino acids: CSVAPMKGSQETQYF. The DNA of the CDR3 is TGCAGCGTTGCACCGATGAAGGGGTCTCAAGAGACCCAGTACTTC.

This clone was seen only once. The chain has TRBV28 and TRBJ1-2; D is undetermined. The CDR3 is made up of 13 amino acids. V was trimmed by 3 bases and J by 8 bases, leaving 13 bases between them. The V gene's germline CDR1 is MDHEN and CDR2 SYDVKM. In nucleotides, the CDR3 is TGTGCCAGCAGTTTGGTGGCATTCGCCGGCTACACCTTC. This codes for CASSLVAFAGYTF.

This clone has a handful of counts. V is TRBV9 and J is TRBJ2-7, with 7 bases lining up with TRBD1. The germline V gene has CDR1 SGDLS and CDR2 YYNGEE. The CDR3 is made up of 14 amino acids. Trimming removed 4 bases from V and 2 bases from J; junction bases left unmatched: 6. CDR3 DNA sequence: TGTGCCAGCAGCCCATCCGACAGGGCCTACGAGCAGTACGTC. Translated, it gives CASSPSDRAYEQYV.

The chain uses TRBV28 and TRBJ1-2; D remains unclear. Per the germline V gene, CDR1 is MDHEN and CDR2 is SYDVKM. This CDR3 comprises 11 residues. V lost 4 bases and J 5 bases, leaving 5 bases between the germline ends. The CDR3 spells CASSSPYGYTF. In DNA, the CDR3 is TGTGCCAGCAGTTCCCCGTATGGCTACACCTTC.

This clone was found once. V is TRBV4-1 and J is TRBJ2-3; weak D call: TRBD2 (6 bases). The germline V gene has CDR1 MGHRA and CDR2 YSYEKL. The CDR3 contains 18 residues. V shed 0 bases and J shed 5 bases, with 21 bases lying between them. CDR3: CASSQETLAVVVGDTQYF. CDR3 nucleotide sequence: TGCGCCAGCAGCCAAGAGACGTTAGCGGTCGTTGTCGGAGATACGCAGTATTTT.

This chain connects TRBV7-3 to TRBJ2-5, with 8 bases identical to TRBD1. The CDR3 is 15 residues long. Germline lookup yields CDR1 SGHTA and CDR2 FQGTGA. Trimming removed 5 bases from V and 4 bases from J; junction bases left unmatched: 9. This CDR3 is CASSTGTGGLETQYF. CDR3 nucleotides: TGTGCCAGCAGCACAGGGACAGGTGGATTAGAGACCCAGTACTTC.

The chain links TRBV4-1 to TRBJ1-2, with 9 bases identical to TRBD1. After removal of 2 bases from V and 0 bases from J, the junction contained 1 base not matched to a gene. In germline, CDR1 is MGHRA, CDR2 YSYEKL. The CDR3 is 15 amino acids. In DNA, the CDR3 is TGCGCCAGCAGCCAAAGGGACAGGGCTAACTATGGCTACACCTTC. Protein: CASSQRDRANYGYTF.

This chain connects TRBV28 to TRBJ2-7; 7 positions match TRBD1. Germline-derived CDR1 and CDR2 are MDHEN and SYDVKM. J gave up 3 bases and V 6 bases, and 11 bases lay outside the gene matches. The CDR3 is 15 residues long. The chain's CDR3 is CASSSGLAGGYEQYF. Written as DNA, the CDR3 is TGTGCCAGCAGCTCAGGCCTGGCAGGGGGCTACGAGCAGTACTTC. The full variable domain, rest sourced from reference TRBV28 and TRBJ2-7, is DVKVTQSSRYLVKRTGEKVFLECVQDMDHENMFWYRQDPGLGLRLIYFSYDVKMKEKGDIPEGYSVSREKKERFSLILESASTNQTSMYLCASSSGLAGGYEQYFGPGTRLTVT.

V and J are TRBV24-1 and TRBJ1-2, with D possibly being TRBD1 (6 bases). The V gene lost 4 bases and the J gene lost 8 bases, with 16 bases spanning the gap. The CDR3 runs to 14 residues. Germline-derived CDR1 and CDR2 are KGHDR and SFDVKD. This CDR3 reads CATSEQGSWGGYTF. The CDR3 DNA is TGTGCCACCAGTGAGCAGGGGAGTTGGGGAGGCTACACCTTC.

The CDR3 nucleotides are TGTGCCAGCAGCTGGGCGACACGCTCTGGAAACACCATATATTTT. Its translation is CASSWATRSGNTIYF. The chain carries TRBV7-9 and TRBJ1-3; D gene ambiguous. V gave up 4 bases and J gave up 0 bases, with 10 bases separating them. Germline V gives CDR1 SEHNR, CDR2 FQNEAQ (reference sequence). The CDR3 loop spans 15 amino acids.